This T cell receptor (beta chain) was observed in a study of T cell changes during pregnancy in multiple sclerosis. The CDR3 contains 17 residues. Germline V gene data show CDR1 as MGHRA and CDR2 as YSYEKL. Germline trimming cut 6 bases from V and 5 bases from J; bases unmatched to any gene: 15. Data came from immunoSEQ multiplex PCR; TCRdb stores just in-frame clones and leaves some out. The repertoire consists of approximately 59,000 clones, with around 91% occurring once and the leading ten covering over 1.2%. The chain has TRBV4-1 and TRBJ1-5; 8 bases line up with TRBD1. The sample here was peripheral blood, taken in the third trimester of pregnancy. The receptor was isolated from a female donor in good health, enrolled as a control in a pregnancy study. Here the CDR3 reads CASSPTGAELLHQPQHF. The DNA of the CDR3 is TGCGCCAGCAGTCCGACAGGGGCGGAATTGCTTCATCAGCCCCAGCATTTT.